The clone carrying this TCR beta chain was seen only a few times. Its matching antigen is unknown. TCRdb redid the calling of the RT-PCR reads with MiXCR, one entry per CDR3 protein. The sample shows around 530,000 distinct CDR3 sequences, about 15% of them seen only once. This sample was taken from a study of response to subunit inactivated influenza vaccine. General study results and limits: The authors suggested that few new T cells are recruited per seasonal influenza vaccination.

The CDR3 length is 14 residues. CDR1 and CDR2 from the germline V gene are SGHRS and YFSETQ. The ends were cut back, 5 bases at V and 2 bases at J, with 12 bases in the middle. The chain couples TRBV5-1 to TRBJ2-3; D is uncertain. The sequenced sample was CD4+ T cells sorted from PBMCs, obtained less than 30 months after vaccination. The origin of this receptor is a man in his fifties or sixties who received an inactivated influenza vaccine. CDR3 sequence (DNA): TGCGCCAGCAGTTTTACAGTAGACACAGATACGCAGTATTTT. Amino acid sequence: CASSFTVDTDTQYF.